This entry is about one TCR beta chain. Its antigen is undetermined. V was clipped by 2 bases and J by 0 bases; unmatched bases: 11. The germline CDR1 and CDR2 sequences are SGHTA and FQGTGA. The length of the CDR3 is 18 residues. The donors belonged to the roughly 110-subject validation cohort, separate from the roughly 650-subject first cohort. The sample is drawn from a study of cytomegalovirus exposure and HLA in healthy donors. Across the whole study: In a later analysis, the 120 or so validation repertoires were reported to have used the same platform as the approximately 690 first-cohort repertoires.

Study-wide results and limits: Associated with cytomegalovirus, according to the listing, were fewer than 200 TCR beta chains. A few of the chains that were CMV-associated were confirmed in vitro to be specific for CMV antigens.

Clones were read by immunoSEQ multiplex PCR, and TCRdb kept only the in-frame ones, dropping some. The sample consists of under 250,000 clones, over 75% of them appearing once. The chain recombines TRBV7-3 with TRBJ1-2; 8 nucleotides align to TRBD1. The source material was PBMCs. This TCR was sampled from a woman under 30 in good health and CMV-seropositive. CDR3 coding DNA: TGTGCCAGCAGCTTACCTCCTGGACAGGGTCGAGCTAACTATGGCTACACCTTC. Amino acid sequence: CASSLPPGQGRANYGYTF.